Sequencing of this T cell receptor beta chain was carried out in a study of T cells after yellow fever vaccination. Overall study context: Low-cell-number fractions underwent preparation using SMART-Seq v4 Ultra Low Input.

The CDR3 has 12 amino acids. Germline lookup yields CDR1 DFQATT and CDR2 SNEGSKA (reference sequence). Losses at the gene ends were 4 bases for V and 12 bases for J; bases not matched to a gene: 7. TCRdb analysed the 5' RACE reads with MiXCR anew, one entry per CDR3 protein. Found here are hundreds of thousands of distinct CDR3 sequences, 13% of them singletons; the top ten hold about 14%. This sequence originates from a man aged 25 to 40 who received the YFV17D yellow fever vaccine. The specimen was PBMCs, collected on the day of the yellow fever booster vaccination. V is TRBV20-1 and J is TRBJ2-1; 9 positions match TRBD2. The CDR3 DNA follows: TGCAGTGCTAAAGAGGGCGGGAGGGGGCAGTTCTTC. Its protein product is CSAKEGGRGQFF.